Following are 28 T cell receptor beta chains from one sample sequenced in a study of blood T cell repertoires in COVID-19. Clones were read by immunoSEQ multiplex PCR, and TCRdb kept only the in-frame ones, dropping some. The sample carries over 60,000 clones, nearly 90% recorded once. Sequenced input: peripheral blood. Receptors were obtained from a man between 50 and 59 years old with acute or convalescent COVID-19.

This clone is labeled medium-sized. The rearrangement links TRBV7-9 to TRBJ2-2, with 10 bases lining up with TRBD1. V shed 3 bases and J 4 bases; nucleotides not matched to a gene: 2. CDR3 length: 15 amino acids. CDR1 is SEHNR and CDR2 is FQNEAQ in the germline V gene (reference sequence). The CDR3 protein is CASSLDRGSTGELFF. The CDR3 bases are TGTGCCAGCAGCTTGGACAGGGGGAGCACCGGGGAGCTGTTTTTT.

The CDR3: CASSATGEYTF. The DNA of the CDR3 is TGTGCCAGCAGTGCTACAGGGGAGTACACCTTC. The rearrangement joins TRBV12-3 or TRBV12-4 to TRBJ1-2, with TRBD1 matching 7 bases. The CDR3 has 11 residues. Germline trimming cut 5 bases from V and 11 bases from J; bases unmatched to any gene: 5.

This chain's CDR3 is CASSRGGARRTEAFF. CDR3 coding DNA: TGTGCCAGCAGTCGAGGGGGCGCGCGGAGGACTGAAGCTTTCTTT. The chain carries TRBV6-5 and TRBJ1-1; TRBD1 matches at 7 bases. The germline V gene has CDR1 MNHEY and CDR2 SVGAGI. J lost 5 bases, V lost 5 bases, and 11 bases had no gene match. The CDR3 is 15 amino acids.

The chain carries TRBV10-3 and TRBJ2-1; 10 bases agree with TRBD2. The CDR3 runs 13 residues. The trim removed 9 bases at V and 6 bases at J, leaving 5 bases unmatched. CDR1 and CDR2 (germline): ENHRY, SYGVKD. DNA of the CDR3: TGTGCCATGTCCGGGACTAGCGTCAATGAGCAGTTCTTC. Translation: CAMSGTSVNEQFF.

The chain couples TRBV18 to TRBJ2-6, with D possibly matching TRBD1 (5 bases). The germline V gene has CDR1 KGHSH and CDR2 LQKENI. Between the trimmed V and J ends, which lost 5 bases and 0 bases, there was a span of 14 bases. The length of the CDR3 is 17 residues. CDR3 residues: CASSKYSQGSGANVLTF. The DNA of the CDR3 is TGTGCCAGCTCAAAATACTCCCAGGGCTCTGGGGCCAACGTCCTGACTTTC.

J is TRBJ2-7 and V is TRBV21-1; the D call in the table, TRBD2, was not verified against the DNA. TRBV21-1 constitutes a pseudogene. The CDR3 totals 14 residues. The CDR3 protein is CASSKEKPCYEQYF. CDR3 nucleotide sequence: TGTGCCAGCAGCAAAGAGAAGCCCTGCTACGAGCAGTACTTC.

The chain employs TRBV18 and TRBJ2-2; D possibly corresponds to TRBD2 (5 bases). Germline values: CDR1 KGHSH, CDR2 LQKENI. This CDR3 comprises 15 residues. V was shortened by 3 bases and J by 1 base, with 9 bases between the two germline ends. CDR3 nucleotides: TGTGCCAGCTCACCCCTGGCGGGGAACACCGGGGAGCTGTTTTTT. This sequence encodes CASSPLAGNTGELFF. Together with reference TRBV18 and TRBJ2-2, the CDR3 gives the full variable domain: NAGVMQNPRHLVRRRGQEARLRCSPMKGHSHVYWYRQLPEEGLKFMVYLQKENIIDESGMPKERFSAEFPKEGPSILRIQQVVRGDSAAYFCASSPLAGNTGELFFGEGSRLTVL.

This clone was observed a few times. The CDR3 here is CASGLFRGFMNTEAFF. CDR3 nucleotides: TGTGCTAGTGGTTTGTTTCGGGGATTTATGAACACTGAAGCTTTCTTT. The V and J genes are TRBV12-5 and TRBJ1-1; D call uncertain. The CDR3 spans 16 residues. The V gene lost 2 bases and the J gene lost 0 bases, with 13 bases spanning the gap. CDR1 LGHNT and CDR2 FRNRAP come from the germline V gene.

This chain links TRBV27 with TRBJ2-3; D gene unclear. Germline V gives CDR1 MNHEY, CDR2 SMNVEV (reference sequence). The CDR3 covers 12 residues. V lost 2 bases to trimming and J lost 5 bases, with 5 bases between them. The CDR3 sequence: CASSLRGDTQYF. The CDR3 nucleotides are TGTGCCAGCAGTTTACGAGGAGATACGCAGTATTTT.

The rearrangement uses TRBV3-1 (or the pseudogene TRBV3-2) and TRBJ1-1, with 9 bases that match TRBD1. This CDR3 is 18 amino acids long. V gave up 4 bases and J gave up 0 bases; unmatched junction bases: 12. Germline CDR1 and CDR2: LGHDT and YNNKEL (reference sequence). The DNA for the CDR3 is TGTGCCAGCAGCCCCGGACAGGGGAGGGGTGGGATGAACACTGAAGCTTTCTTT. Its protein is CASSPGQGRGGMNTEAFF.

DNA of the CDR3: TGCGCCAGCAGCTTGCAGGTACCCGGGGAGCTGTTTTTT. Encoded protein: CASSLQVPGELFF. V usage is TRBV5-1 and J usage is TRBJ2-2; D is unclear. The CDR3 totals 13 residues. Trimming cost V 1 base and J 6 bases, with 7 bases left between them. Germline V gene sequence: CDR1 SGHRS, CDR2 YFSETQ.

The genes are TRBV5-1 and TRBJ2-5; the match to TRBD2 covers 9 bases. The CDR3 totals 15 residues. V was pared by 0 bases and J by 5 bases, with 5 bases of the junction left unmatched. Per the germline V gene, CDR1 is SGHRS and CDR2 is YFSETQ. The DNA for the CDR3 is TGCGCCAGCAGCTTGGGTCTAGCGGGATTTGAGACCCAGTACTTC. Translation: CASSLGLAGFETQYF. The full variable domain, rest sourced from reference TRBV5-1 and TRBJ2-5, is KAGVTQTPRYLIKTRGQQVTLSCSPISGHRSVSWYQQTPGQGLQFLFEYFSETQRNKGNFPGRFSGRQFSNSRSEMNVSTLELGDSALYLCASSLGLAGFETQYFGPGTRLLVL.

The chain uses TRBV7-2 and TRBJ1-4; 9 bases match TRBD1. Germline trimming cut 4 bases from V and 3 bases from J; bases unmatched to any gene: 0. The CDR3 consists of 14 residues. The germline gives CDR1 SGHTA, CDR2 FQGNSA. DNA of the CDR3: TGTGCCAGCAGCTACAGGGGGCCTAATGAAAAACTGTTTTTT. As protein: CASSYRGPNEKLFF.

The genes are TRBV30 and TRBJ1-3; no firm D call. This CDR3 has 14 residues. Trimming cost V 1 base and J 0 bases, with 7 bases left between them. Germline values: CDR1 GTSNPN, CDR2 SVGIG (reference sequence). CDR3 bases: TGTGCCTGGAGTGGCAGAATCTCTGGAAACACCATATATTTT. This translates into CAWSGRISGNTIYF.

The V gene is TRBV25-1, the J gene TRBJ2-7, with 7 bases aligning to TRBD1. Germline CDR1 is MGHDK and CDR2 is SYGVNS. Trimming at V came to 5 bases and at J to 1 base, leaving 8 bases not matched to a gene. This CDR3 comprises 15 residues. CDR3: CASSNMRQGSYEQYF. Here the CDR3 DNA reads TGTGCCAGCAGTAATATGCGACAGGGATCCTACGAGCAGTACTTC.

CDR3 sequence reads: CASSPREAGSYEQYF. The CDR3, as DNA: TGTGCCAGTTCACCTCGGGAGGCGGGGAGCTACGAGCAGTACTTC. The rearrangement joins TRBV19 to TRBJ2-7, with TRBD2 matching over 7 bases. The CDR3 is 15 residues long. J gave up 3 bases and V 8 bases, and 13 bases lay outside the gene matches. Germline CDR1 is LNHDA and CDR2 is SQIVND (reference sequence).

The chain is built from TRBV19 and TRBJ2-7; D is unclear. With 1 base removed from V and 4 bases from J, the gap between germline ends came to 17 bases. The CDR3 consists of 16 residues. Per the germline V gene, CDR1 is LNHDA and CDR2 is SQIVND (reference sequence). The CDR3 DNA is TGTGCCAGTAGTATAGTGGGCACAGTTGAATCGTACGAGCAGTACTTC. Amino acids: CASSIVGTVESYEQYF. Full variable domain (missing parts from reference TRBV19 and TRBJ2-7): DGGITQSPKYLFRKEGQNVTLSCEQNLNHDAMYWYRQDPGQGLRLIYYSQIVNDFQKGDIAEGYSVSREKKESFPLTVTSAQKNPTAFYLCASSIVGTVESYEQYFGPGTRLTVT.

This chain connects TRBV11-2 to TRBJ2-1, with 11 positions matching TRBD2. CDR3 length: 14 residues. Per germline, CDR1 SGHAT and CDR2 FQNNGV. With V trimmed by 10 bases and J by 7 bases, 9 bases remained unmatched. CDR3 DNA sequence: TGTGCCACTGCATTAGCGGGAGGGCCGAATGAGCAGTTCTTC. Protein product: CATALAGGPNEQFF.

The rearrangement links TRBV5-1 to TRBJ2-1, with D perhaps TRBD1 (5 bases). Between the trimmed V and J ends, which lost 0 bases and 12 bases, there was a span of 10 bases. This CDR3 is built from 12 residues. Germline V CDR1 and CDR2: SGHRS, YFSETQ. The CDR3 sequence: CASSLEGVGQFF. The DNA of the CDR3 is TGCGCCAGCAGCTTGGAAGGGGTGGGGCAGTTCTTC.

The V gene is TRBV30, the J gene TRBJ2-1; D is perhaps TRBD2 (5 bases). The CDR3 has 13 residues. Germline V gene sequence: CDR1 GTSNPN, CDR2 SVGIG (reference sequence). Trimming shortened V by 2 bases and J by 7 bases, and 12 bases separated the two germline ends. The DNA of the CDR3 is TGTGCCTGGAGTCCCTTTGGGAGAAATGAGCAGTTCTTC. As protein: CAWSPFGRNEQFF.

CDR3 DNA: TGTGCCAGCAGCACCGGCGGTCTAGCGGAAGTACAAGAGACCCAGTACTTC. Translating it yields CASSTGGLAEVQETQYF. The chain uses TRBV11-2 and TRBJ2-5; 7 bases are shared with TRBD2. The junction had 14 bases not matched to a gene; V was cut back by 5 bases and J by 2 bases. Germline CDR1 and CDR2: SGHAT and FQNNGV. The CDR3 is made up of 17 amino acids.

This chain uses TRBV7-9 with TRBJ1-5; possible D gene TRBD1, 6 bases. Germline values: CDR1 SEHNR, CDR2 FQNEAQ (reference sequence). This CDR3 is 16 amino acids long. Trimming removed 1 base from V and 4 bases from J, with 14 bases in between. The CDR3 region has the DNA TGTGCCAGCAGCTTAGGTGGACGGACAGAGAATCAGCCCCAGCATTTT. Amino acid sequence: CASSLGGRTENQPQHF.

The chain uses TRBV12-3 or TRBV12-4 and TRBJ2-7; the match to TRBD2 covers 8 bases. The CDR3 extends over 13 amino acids. J gave up 3 bases and V 6 bases, and 4 bases lay outside the gene matches. DNA of the CDR3: TGTGCCAGCAGCCTCGGGAGGGTCTACGAGCAGTACTTC. This sequence encodes CASSLGRVYEQYF.

CDR3 bases: TGTGCCAGCATTTCCGGGACAGCTAACTACGAGCAGTACTTC. Translated, it gives CASISGTANYEQYF. V gene TRBV28 combines with J gene TRBJ2-7; TRBD1 matches at 7 bases. Germline CDR1 MDHEN, CDR2 SYDVKM. With V trimmed by 7 bases and J by 3 bases, 9 bases remained unmatched. There are 14 residues in the CDR3. The full variable domain, rest sourced from reference TRBV28 and TRBJ2-7, is DVKVTQSSRYLVKRTGEKVFLECVQDMDHENMFWYRQDPGLGLRLIYFSYDVKMKEKGDIPEGYSVSREKKERFSLILESASTNQTSMYLCASISGTANYEQYFGPGTRLTVT.

CDR3 nucleotide sequence: TGCGCCAGCAGCTTAACTTTTTCTAATGAAAAACTGTTTTTT. This translates into CASSLTFSNEKLFF. This chain joins TRBV5-1 and TRBJ1-4; no reliable D call. Germline CDR1 reads SGHRS; CDR2 reads YFSETQ. V lost 2 bases and J 3 bases, leaving 8 bases between the germline ends. There are 14 residues in the CDR3.

The rearrangement uses TRBV12-3 or TRBV12-4 and TRBJ1-3; no clear D gene. CDR3 length: 13 residues. Trimming removed 5 bases at V and 4 bases at J, with 9 bases between. The CDR3 protein is CASSPPRGNTIYF. CDR3 nucleotides: TGTGCCAGCAGTCCCCCGCGAGGAAACACCATATATTTT.

The chain uses TRBV7-8 and TRBJ2-7; D may be TRBD2 (6 bases). This CDR3 has 14 residues. V gave up 3 bases and J gave up 3 bases, with 12 bases separating them. CDR1 and CDR2 from the germline V gene are SGHVS and FQNEAQ. The CDR3 coding sequence is TGTGCCAGCAGCTTCGGGGGAGGTCGCTACGAGCAGTACTTC. Amino acids: CASSFGGGRYEQYF.

The chain uses TRBV6-2 or TRBV6-3 and TRBJ2-2; unclear D gene. Germline assignment: CDR1 MNHEY and CDR2 SVGEGT. CDR3 length: 11 amino acids. Trimming removed 2 bases at V and 8 bases at J, with 3 bases between. Here the CDR3 reads CASSYPGELFF. The CDR3 region has the DNA TGTGCCAGCAGTTACCCGGGGGAGCTGTTTTTT.